Below, 5 T cell receptor beta chains from the same sample are listed, as sequenced in a study of blood T cell repertoires in COVID-19. The table came from immunoSEQ multiplex PCR; TCRdb's copy has only in-frame clones and leaves some out. This sample carries more than 110,000 clones, 60% to 80% of them seen once, and the ten largest clones take about 8.4%. The sequenced sample consisted of peripheral blood. These receptors were collected from a woman aged 45-60 years with active or convalescent COVID-19.

V gene TRBV27 combines with J gene TRBJ2-2, with 7 bases fitting TRBD2. CDR3 size: 20 residues. J gave up 4 bases and V 8 bases, and 25 bases lay outside the gene matches. Germline V CDR1 and CDR2: MNHEY, SMNVEV (reference sequence). The CDR3 nucleotides are TGTGCCAGCTCCGCGAAAAGGGAACTAGTCATGACGGGGGGCACCGGGGAGCTGTTTTTT. It codes for CASSAKRELVMTGGTGELFF.

V and J are TRBV7-8 and TRBJ2-6, with a tentative D call TRBD2 (5 bases). The CDR3 covers 17 residues. Trimming took 3 bases from V and 1 from J, leaving 13 bases between them. Germline-derived CDR1 and CDR2 are SGHVS and FQNEAQ. The CDR3 here is CASSLGRGRSGANVLTF. The CDR3 DNA reads TGTGCCAGCAGCTTGGGTCGGGGAAGGTCTGGGGCCAACGTCCTGACTTTC.

This clone appeared a few times. This rearrangement joins TRBV4-2 to TRBJ2-5; D is uncertain. V was pared by 0 bases and J by 3 bases, with 5 bases between. The germline V gene encodes CDR1 LGHNA and CDR2 YNFKEQ. The CDR3 extends over 13 amino acids. The CDR3 nucleotides are TGTGCCAGCAGCCAAGACCGGGAAGAGACCCAGTACTTC. Its protein is CASSQDREETQYF.

The chain has TRBV27 and TRBJ1-1; 8 bases agree with TRBD1. The J segment lost 4 bases and the V segment lost 1 base, leaving 2 bases of the junction unmatched. This CDR3 spans 14 amino acids. Germline CDR1 MNHEY, CDR2 SMNVEV (reference sequence). The CDR3 sequence is CASSLWGQATEAFF. In DNA form, the CDR3 reads TGTGCCAGCAGTTTATGGGGACAGGCCACTGAAGCTTTCTTT.

The genes are TRBV30 and TRBJ1-1, with 9 bases matching TRBD1. The V segment lost 3 bases and the J segment 1 base; nucleotides outside the gene matches: 6. CDR1 and CDR2 from the germline V gene are GTSNPN and SVGIG (reference sequence). The CDR3 spans 15 residues. CDR3 residues: CAWRTKGQGNTEAFF. The CDR3 DNA reads as TGTGCCTGGAGGACTAAGGGACAGGGGAACACTGAAGCTTTCTTT.